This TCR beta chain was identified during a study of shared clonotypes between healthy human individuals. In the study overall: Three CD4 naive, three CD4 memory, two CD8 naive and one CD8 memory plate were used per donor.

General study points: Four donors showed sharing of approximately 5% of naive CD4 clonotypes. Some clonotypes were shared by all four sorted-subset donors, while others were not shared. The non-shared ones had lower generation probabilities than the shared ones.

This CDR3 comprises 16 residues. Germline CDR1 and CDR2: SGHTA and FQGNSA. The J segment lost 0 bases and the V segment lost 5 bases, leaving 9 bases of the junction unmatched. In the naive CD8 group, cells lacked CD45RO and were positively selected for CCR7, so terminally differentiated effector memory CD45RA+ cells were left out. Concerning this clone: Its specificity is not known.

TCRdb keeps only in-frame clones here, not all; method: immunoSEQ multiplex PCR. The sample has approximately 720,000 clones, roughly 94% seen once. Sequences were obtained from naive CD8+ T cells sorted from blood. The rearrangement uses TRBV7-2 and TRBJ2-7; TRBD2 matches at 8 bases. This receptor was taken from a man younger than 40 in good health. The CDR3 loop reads CASSQRGGGSSYEQYF. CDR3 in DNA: TGTGCCAGCAGCCAAAGGGGCGGGGGGAGCTCCTACGAGCAGTACTTC.